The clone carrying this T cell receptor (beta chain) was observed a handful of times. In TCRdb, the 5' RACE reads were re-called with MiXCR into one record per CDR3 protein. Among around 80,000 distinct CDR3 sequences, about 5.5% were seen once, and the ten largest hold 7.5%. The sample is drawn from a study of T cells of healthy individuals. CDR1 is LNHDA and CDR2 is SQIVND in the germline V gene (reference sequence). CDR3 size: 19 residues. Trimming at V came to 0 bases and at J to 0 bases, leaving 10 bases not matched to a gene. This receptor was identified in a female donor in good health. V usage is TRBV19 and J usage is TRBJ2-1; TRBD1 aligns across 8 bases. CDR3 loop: CASSIDPPGGLSSYNEQFF. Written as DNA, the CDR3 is TGTGCCAGTAGTATAGATCCCCCAGGGGGCCTCAGCTCCTACAATGAGCAGTTCTTC.